This T cell receptor (beta chain) derives from a study of shared clonotypes between healthy human individuals. Study conclusions and caveats: Naive subsets usually exceeded memory subsets in estimated richness. The generation probabilities recorded for non-shared clonotypes fell below those of clonotypes shared by all four donors.

In replicate PCRs of sorted subsets, 150 to 200 ng DNA, approximately 32,000 T cell genomes, was used. The data were produced by immunoSEQ multiplex PCR, yet TCRdb's version contains in-frame clones alone and is incomplete. This sample yields about 1 million clones, of which 70% to 80% are seen a single time; approximately 1.5% belongs to the top ten. This CDR3 contains 15 residues. V lost 1 base, J lost 0 bases, and 3 bases stayed unmatched. Germline V gene lookup returns CDR1 SGHVS and CDR2 FNYEAQ. The table lists this clone with a few counts. Its cognate antigen is unknown. This CDR3 is also generated by other DNA sequences in the sample.

The sequencing input was memory CD4+ T cells sorted from blood. Subset in this sample: CD45RA-negative fraction. The chain uses TRBV7-6 and TRBJ2-7, with 7 positions matching TRBD1. This TCR was recovered from a young man in good health. The CDR3 DNA sequence: TGTGCCAGCAGCTTAGGGGGGACAGCCTCCTACGAGCAGTACTTC. Translating gives CASSLGGTASYEQYF.